The rows below give T cell receptor beta chains drawn from one sample of a study of cytomegalovirus exposure and HLA in healthy donors. Sequenced by immunoSEQ multiplex PCR; TCRdb stores in-frame clones only, minus some. Of more than 100,000 clones in the sample, about three fifths are singletons; the top ten hold about 8.3%. Specimen: PBMCs. These receptor sequences come from a woman between 40 and 55 years old in good health and CMV-seropositive. Each CDR3 is given with its conserved first and last residue. Each record gives: D gene, clone size, J gene, V gene, CDR3 protein, CDR3 DNA. The D gene is left open where the match is weak. Clone sizes are given selectively: once, few, many, or a class where the clone is expanded.

- - TRBJ2-7 TRBV11-2 CASSFGGSLFEEQYF TGTGCCAGCAGCTTTGGGGGCAGCTTATTTGAAGAGCAGTACTTC
TRBD2 few TRBJ2-3 TRBV10-3 CAIASGGTDTQYF TGTGCCATCGCAAGCGGGGGCACAGATACGCAGTATTTT
TRBD1 - TRBJ2-7 TRBV29-1 CSVSTGGWEQYF TGCAGCGTTTCAACAGGGGGCTGGGAGCAGTACTTC
TRBD2 - TRBJ2-7 TRBV5-1 CASSYQSGGAGNEQYF TGCGCCAGCAGCTACCAAAGCGGGGGAGCCGGGAACGAGCAGTACTTC
- once TRBJ2-5 TRBV5-1 CATARDPQETQYF TGCGCCACCGCTCGGGATCCCCAAGAGACCCAGTACTTC
- - TRBJ2-1 TRBV4-2 CASSRLYNEQFF TGTGCCAGCAGCCGCCTATACAATGAGCAGTTCTTC
TRBD1 - TRBJ1-6 TRBV7-8 CASSQGQSYNSPLHF TGTGCCAGCAGCCAGGGACAGTCCTATAATTCACCCCTCCACTTT
- - TRBJ1-5 TRBV7-9 CASGSNQPQHF TGTGCCAGCGGCAGCAATCAGCCCCAGCATTTT
- few TRBJ2-2 TRBV10-3 CAISEEGRTGELFF TGTGCCATCAGTGAGGAGGGCCGGACCGGGGAGCTGTTTTTT
TRBD2 - TRBJ2-2 TRBV28 CASSFSGDTGELFF TGTGCCAGCAGTTTTAGCGGGGACACCGGGGAGCTGTTTTTT
TRBD2 - TRBJ2-3 TRBV2 CASSDPSGGASDTQYF TGTGCCAGCAGTGACCCTAGCGGGGGGGCATCAGATACGCAGTATTTT
- - TRBJ2-2 TRBV5-1 CASSSSAADKRTNTGELFF TGCGCCAGCAGCTCCTCAGCCGCGGACAAGCGTACGAACACCGGGGAGCTGTTTTTT
TRBD2 - TRBJ2-5 TRBV30 CAWKLAGAKTQYF TGTGCCTGGAAGTTAGCGGGGGCTAAGACCCAGTACTTC
- - TRBJ2-7 TRBV2 CASAGSATSYEQYF TGTGCCAGCGCAGGGTCAGCGACCTCCTACGAGCAGTACTTC
- few TRBJ1-1 TRBV2 CASSAQGLAGSNTEAFF TGTGCCAGCAGTGCCCAGGGATTGGCCGGGTCCAACACTGAAGCTTTCTTT
- - TRBJ2-5 TRBV5-4 CASRWGEEQETQYF TGTGCCAGCAGGTGGGGGGAAGAACAAGAGACCCAGTACTTC
TRBD2 - TRBJ2-2 TRBV19 CASMGRGGAGGRSGELFF TGTGCCAGTATGGGGCGGGGGGGAGCGGGGGGCCGATCCGGGGAGCTGTTTTTT
TRBD1 - TRBJ2-1 TRBV6-5 CASSPEDRAYNEQFF TGTGCCAGCAGTCCCGAGGACAGGGCCTACAATGAGCAGTTCTTC
TRBD2 few TRBJ2-1 TRBV4-1 CASSQDETSGSREQFF TGCGCCAGCAGCCAAGATGAGACTAGCGGGAGTAGGGAGCAGTTCTTC
- - TRBJ2-2 TRBV30 CACPPLGGPGELFF TGTGCCTGCCCCCCGCTAGGAGGGCCCGGGGAGCTGTTTTTT
TRBD1 - TRBJ2-2 TRBV9 CASTRTGTNTGELFF TGTGCCAGCACCCGGACAGGGACGAACACCGGGGAGCTGTTTTTT
TRBD2 few TRBJ2-2 TRBV9 CASSVVWEGGELFF TGTGCCAGCAGCGTAGTTTGGGAGGGCGGGGAGCTGTTTTTT
TRBD1 - TRBJ2-3 TRBV5-1 CASSPTGQSTDTQYF TGCGCCAGCAGCCCGACAGGGCAAAGCACAGATACGCAGTATTTT
TRBD1 - TRBJ1-4 TRBV2 CASRESGGKSEKLFF TGTGCCAGCAGAGAATCAGGGGGGAAGAGTGAAAAACTGTTTTTT
- - TRBJ1-3 TRBV11-3 CASSSRGSPGNTIYF TGTGCCAGCAGCTCCAGGGGATCGCCTGGAAACACCATATATTTT
- - TRBJ2-7 TRBV6-5 CASSPQLQQYF TGTGCCAGCAGTCCCCAACTTCAGCAGTACTTC
TRBD1 - TRBJ1-5 TRBV11-2 CASRHTGERGNQPQHF TGTGCCAGCAGACATACAGGGGAACGAGGCAATCAGCCCCAGCATTTT
TRBD2 few TRBJ2-3 TRBV6-5 CASSYSGGEVDTQYF TGTGCCAGCAGTTACTCCGGGGGGGAGGTAGATACGCAGTATTTT
TRBD1 - TRBJ1-1 TRBV5-6 CASSSRGLKTEAFF TGTGCCAGCAGCTCCAGGGGGCTTAAAACTGAAGCTTTCTTT
TRBD2 once TRBJ2-3 TRBV10-3 CAISEGLALTDTQYF TGTGCCATCAGTGAGGGACTAGCCCTCACAGATACGCAGTATTTT
- - TRBJ1-1 TRBV14 CASSSGEGNTEAFF TGTGCCAGCAGTTCAGGGGAAGGGAACACTGAAGCTTTCTTT
TRBD1 few TRBJ2-5 TRBV27 CASSADRAQETQYF TGTGCCAGCAGTGCCGACAGGGCCCAAGAGACCCAGTACTTC
TRBD2 - TRBJ2-7 TRBV7-9 CASSPGTGGGFDEQYF TGTGCCAGCAGCCCAGGGACCGGCGGGGGGTTCGACGAGCAGTACTTC
TRBD1 - TRBJ2-2 TRBV7-9 CASSLEGAVANTGELFF TGTGCCAGCAGCTTAGAGGGGGCAGTTGCAAACACCGGGGAGCTGTTTTTT
- - TRBJ2-1 TRBV10-1 CASSAQATSYNEQFF TGCGCCAGCAGTGCCCAGGCCACGTCCTACAATGAGCAGTTCTTC
TRBD1 - TRBJ1-2 TRBV6-1 CASSEPQPGQVTYGYTF TGTGCCAGCAGTGAGCCGCAACCGGGACAGGTGACCTATGGCTACACCTTC
- - TRBJ1-2 TRBV6-1 CASSSRGGGLDGYTF TGTGCCAGCAGTTCCCGGGGGGGAGGGTTGGATGGCTACACCTTC
- once TRBJ1-5 TRBV28 CASSLRKGREGQPQHF TGTGCCAGCAGTTTACGAAAAGGACGGGAAGGACAGCCCCAGCATTTT
- few TRBJ1-4 TRBV15 CATSRGDTKDEKLFF TGTGCCACCAGCAGAGGGGACACCAAGGATGAAAAACTGTTTTTT
- few TRBJ1-5 TRBV2 CASSEGAGYQPQHF TGTGCCAGCAGTGAAGGGGCCGGATACCAGCCCCAGCATTTT
TRBD2 - TRBJ2-1 TRBV6-1 CASTEGLAGPNEQFF TGTGCCAGCACTGAAGGACTAGCGGGTCCCAATGAGCAGTTCTTC
TRBD1 - TRBJ2-5 TRBV7-9 CASSPRDRGGQETQYF TGTGCCAGCAGCCCTCGGGACAGGGGGGGGCAAGAGACCCAGTACTTC
TRBD1 few TRBJ1-2 TRBV29-1 CSFTGTAHYGYTF TGCAGCTTTACGGGGACAGCCCACTATGGCTACACCTTC
- - TRBJ2-3 TRBV6-1 CASSEATGLGTDTQYF TGTGCCAGCAGTGAAGCGACTGGCCTCGGGACAGATACGCAGTATTTT
TRBD1 once TRBJ1-1 TRBV7-8 CASSPGTGPKAFF TGTGCCAGCAGCCCCGGGACAGGGCCGAAAGCTTTCTTT
TRBD1 few TRBJ1-1 TRBV10-3 CAIQGGDTEAFF TGTGCTATACAGGGGGGGGACACTGAAGCTTTCTTT
- - TRBJ1-1 TRBV7-2 CASSLVGGNTEAFF TGTGCCAGCAGCTTGGTCGGTGGGAACACTGAAGCTTTCTTT
TRBD2 few TRBJ2-1 TRBV5-1 CASSLVSGRENEQFF TGCGCCAGCAGCTTGGTCAGCGGGAGGGAGAATGAGCAGTTCTTC
- - TRBJ2-1 TRBV30 CAWSVLGGDEQFF TGTGCCTGGAGTGTACTTGGCGGGGATGAGCAGTTCTTC
TRBD1 once TRBJ1-1 TRBV2 CASTQTGGITEAFF TGTGCCAGCACTCAGACAGGGGGCATCACTGAAGCTTTCTTT
- - TRBJ1-6 TRBV21-1 CASSKAGAAKTGARMDLYNSPLHF TGTGCCAGCAGCAAAGCAGGGGCAGCTAAGACAGGGGCCAGGATGGATCTTTATAATTCACCCCTCCACTTT
TRBD2 - TRBJ2-3 TRBV6-1 CASSPRSGGTDTQYF TGTGCCAGCAGCCCGAGGAGCGGGGGTACAGATACGCAGTATTTT
TRBD2 few TRBJ2-7 TRBV7-2 CASSHPGGGTYEQYF TGTGCCAGCAGCCACCCCGGCGGGGGAACCTACGAGCAGTACTTC
- few TRBJ1-1 TRBV7-7 CASSQFDSSEAFF TGTGCTAGCAGCCAATTCGACAGCAGTGAAGCTTTCTTT
TRBD1 once TRBJ1-1 TRBV19 CASSRDRRTNTEAFF TGTGCCAGTAGTCGGGACAGAAGAACGAACACTGAAGCTTTCTTT
- few TRBJ2-3 TRBV30 CAWSVASLSTDTQYF TGTGCCTGGAGTGTGGCTAGTTTAAGCACAGATACGCAGTATTTT
TRBD1 - TRBJ1-2 TRBV19 CASSNDGWSRTGVDGYTF TGTGCCAGTAGTAACGATGGATGGAGCCGGACAGGGGTGGATGGCTACACCTTC
- - TRBJ1-5 TRBV6-5 CASRPPGYQPQHF TGTGCCAGCAGGCCCCCAGGGTATCAGCCCCAGCATTTT
TRBD1 - TRBJ2-2 TRBV19 CASSGGQVKPGNTGELFF TGTGCCAGTAGTGGGGGACAGGTCAAGCCGGGTAACACCGGGGAGCTGTTTTTT